This TCR beta chain was captured by sequencing in a study of blood T cell repertoires in COVID-19. For the study at large: COVID-19 samples, acute and convalescent, were from the United States, Italy and Spain. T cells, B-cell-depleted T cells, or PBMCs supplied cDNA or gDNA.

The CDR3 has 15 residues. V was pared by 3 bases and J by 0 bases, with 10 bases between. CDR1 and CDR2 (germline): SEHNR, FQNEAQ (reference sequence). Methods used by the authors: Amplification with reference gene primers provided the estimates of nucleated cell counts. Repertoires were generated with immunoSEQ multiplex PCR, while TCRdb's copy carries only in-frame clones and drops some. The V and J calls and clone size are taken from that table; D and trimming were inferred from the DNA. This sample yields more than 200,000 clones, of which about 88% are seen a single time; approximately 2.1% belongs to the top ten.

The V and J genes are TRBV7-9 and TRBJ2-3; D might be TRBD2 (5 bases). The TCR originated in a woman in her 40s who had recovered from COVID-19. Specimen: peripheral blood. The CDR3 nucleotides read TGTGCCAGCAGCTTGTCAAGGACTAGCACAGATACGCAGTATTTT. Its protein product is CASSLSRTSTDTQYF.